The T cell receptor (beta chain) under discussion was sequenced for a study of prognosis after radiotherapy for stage I lung cancer. Study in general: Ages of the approximately 12 men and more than 5 women ranged about 50 to 95 years, median roughly 74.

Germline CDR1 is MRHNA and CDR2 is SNTAGT. The CDR3 runs 19 residues. V lost 5 bases and J lost 5; bases outside the gene matches: 21. Genomic DNA was the source, and TCR beta CDR3 was amplified from it by two-round multiplex PCR. The authors ran first-round PCR with primers specific to each TRBV and TRBJ gene. From the multiplex PCR reads, TCRdb called clonotypes with MiXCR, one entry per CDR3 protein. The data show tens of thousands of distinct CDR3 sequences, roughly 24% seen once. This clonotype was seen at least ten times. The chain is built from TRBV6-4 and TRBJ2-1; 7 bases are a match to TRBD2. The material sequenced was PBMCs, taken before or after stereotactic body radiation therapy (not recorded which). The TCR was taken from a donor aged 50 or older with non-small cell lung cancer. The CDR3 region is CASSYPSARGTLNDNEQFF. The CDR3 DNA reads TGTGCCAGCAGTTACCCCAGTGCGCGGGGGACCTTAAACGACAATGAGCAGTTCTTC.